A selection of T cell receptor beta chains follows, all from one sample in a study of neurological immune-mediated disorders. TCRdb re-derived calls from the 5' RACE reads in MiXCR, one entry per CDR3 protein. The sample yields tens of thousands of distinct CDR3 sequences, approximately 10% seen once. Sequencing was done on a sample of PBMCs. Receptors originate from a man aged 45-65 years in good health. Both conserved end residues are part of each CDR3.

TRBV4-1	TRBJ2-7	CASSKGHVGTGSTYEQYF
TRBV6-5	TRBJ2-3	CASRSGSTDTQYF
TRBV5-1	TRBJ2-3	CASSRSSGTTDTQYF
TRBV6-5	TRBJ1-1	CASSYSQGNWVGTEAFF
TRBV10-3	TRBJ2-5	CAIGGVAPAQYF
TRBV12-3/TRBV12-4	TRBJ2-7	CASSSPTSGNYEQYF
TRBV15	TRBJ1-1	CATSRQSGNWGTEAFF
TRBV6-5	TRBJ1-2	CASSDRGPYGYTF
TRBV20-1	TRBJ2-3	CSALRAKISTDTQYF
TRBV20-1	TRBJ2-4	CSAYSGVAKNIQYF
TRBV20-1	TRBJ2-2	CSARPGERGYTGELFF
TRBV9	TRBJ2-5	CASSVVAGAQETQYF
TRBV5-1	TRBJ2-3	CASSLSGQPTDTQYF
TRBV10-3	TRBJ2-3	CAISRGQGADTQYF
TRBV7-9	TRBJ2-1	CASSLDSGTYNEQFF
TRBV7-9	TRBJ2-5	CASSHGTGRETQYF
TRBV7-2	TRBJ2-1	CASSLVLGQGFNEQFF
TRBV3-1	TRBJ2-1	CASSRTSGSEQFF
TRBV5-1	TRBJ2-7	CASSSGLSYEQYF
TRBV9	TRBJ2-7	CASSSGTGIGEQYF
TRBV2	TRBJ2-5	CASSVRPPLRETQYF
TRBV6-5	TRBJ1-5	CASSGRNNQPQHF